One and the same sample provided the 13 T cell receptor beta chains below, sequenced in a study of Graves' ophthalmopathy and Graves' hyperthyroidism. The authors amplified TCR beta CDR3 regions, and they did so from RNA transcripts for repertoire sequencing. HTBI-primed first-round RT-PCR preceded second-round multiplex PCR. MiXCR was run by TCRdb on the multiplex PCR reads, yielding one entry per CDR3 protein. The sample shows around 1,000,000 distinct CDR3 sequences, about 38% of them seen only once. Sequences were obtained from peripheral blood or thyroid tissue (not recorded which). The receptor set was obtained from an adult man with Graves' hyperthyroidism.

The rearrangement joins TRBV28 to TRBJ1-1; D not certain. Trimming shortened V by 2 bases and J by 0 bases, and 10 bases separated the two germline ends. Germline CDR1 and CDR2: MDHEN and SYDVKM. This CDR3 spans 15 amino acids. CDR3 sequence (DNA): TGTGCCAGCAGTTTAATGAACAGAATGAACACTGAAGCTTTCTTT. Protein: CASSLMNRMNTEAFF.

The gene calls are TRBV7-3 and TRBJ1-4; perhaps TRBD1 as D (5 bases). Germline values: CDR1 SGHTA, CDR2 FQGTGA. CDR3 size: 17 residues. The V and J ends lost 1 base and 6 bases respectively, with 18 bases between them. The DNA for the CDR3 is TGTGCCAGCAGCTTAAATCTGGGGGGTAGCGTGTATGAAAAACTGTTTTTT. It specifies CASSLNLGGSVYEKLFF.

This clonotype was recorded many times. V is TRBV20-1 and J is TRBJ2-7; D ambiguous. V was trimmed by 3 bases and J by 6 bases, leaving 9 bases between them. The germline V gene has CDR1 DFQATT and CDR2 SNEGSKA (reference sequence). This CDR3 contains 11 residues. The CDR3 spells CSASPRAEQYF. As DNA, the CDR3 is TGCAGTGCTAGTCCCCGGGCCGAGCAGTACTTC.

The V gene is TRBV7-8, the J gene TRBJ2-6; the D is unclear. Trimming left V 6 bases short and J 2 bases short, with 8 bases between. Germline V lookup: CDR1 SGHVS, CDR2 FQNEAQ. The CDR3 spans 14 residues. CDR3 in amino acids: CASSLQTGANVLTF. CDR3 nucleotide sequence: TGTGCCAGCAGTTTACAGACTGGGGCCAACGTCCTGACTTTC.

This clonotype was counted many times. CDR3 region: CASSLRDMDYEQYF. The CDR3 DNA reads as TGTGCCAGCAGCTTACGGGACATGGACTACGAGCAGTACTTC. The gene calls are TRBV5-5 and TRBJ2-7; D is possibly TRBD1 (6 bases). Germline lookup yields CDR1 SGHKS and CDR2 YYEKEE (reference sequence). The V gene lost 2 bases and the J gene lost 3 bases, with 12 bases spanning the gap. The CDR3 extends over 14 amino acids.

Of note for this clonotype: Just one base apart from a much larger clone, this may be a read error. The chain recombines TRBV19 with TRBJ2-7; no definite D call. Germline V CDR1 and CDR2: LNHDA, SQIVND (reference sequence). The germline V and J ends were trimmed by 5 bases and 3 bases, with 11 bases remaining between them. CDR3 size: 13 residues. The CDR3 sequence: CASSHSLNYEQYF. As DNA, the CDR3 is TGTGCCAGTAGTCACAGTCTGAACTACGAGCAGTACTTC. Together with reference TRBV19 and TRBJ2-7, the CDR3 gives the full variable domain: DGGITQSPKYLFRKEGQNVTLSCEQNLNHDAMYWYRQDPGQGLRLIYYSQIVNDFQKGDIAEGYSVSREKKESFPLTVTSAQKNPTAFYLCASSHSLNYEQYFGPGTRLTVT.

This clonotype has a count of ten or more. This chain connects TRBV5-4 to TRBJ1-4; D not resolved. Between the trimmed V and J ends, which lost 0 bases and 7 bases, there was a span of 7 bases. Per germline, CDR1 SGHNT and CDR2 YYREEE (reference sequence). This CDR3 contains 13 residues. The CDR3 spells CASSLEPAEKLFF. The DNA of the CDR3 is TGTGCCAGCAGCTTGGAGCCCGCTGAAAAACTGTTTTTT.

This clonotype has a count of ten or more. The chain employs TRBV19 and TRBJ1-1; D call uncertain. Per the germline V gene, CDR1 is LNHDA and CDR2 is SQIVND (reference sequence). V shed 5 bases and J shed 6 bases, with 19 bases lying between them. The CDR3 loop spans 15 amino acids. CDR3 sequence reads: CASSHNRLQWAEAFF. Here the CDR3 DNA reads TGTGCCAGTAGTCACAACCGACTTCAATGGGCTGAAGCTTTCTTT.

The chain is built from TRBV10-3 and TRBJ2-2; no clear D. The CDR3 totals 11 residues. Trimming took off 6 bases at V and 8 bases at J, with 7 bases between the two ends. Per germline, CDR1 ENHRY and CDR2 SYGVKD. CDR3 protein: CAISPTGELFF. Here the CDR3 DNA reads TGTGCCATCAGCCCGACAGGGGAGCTGTTTTTT.

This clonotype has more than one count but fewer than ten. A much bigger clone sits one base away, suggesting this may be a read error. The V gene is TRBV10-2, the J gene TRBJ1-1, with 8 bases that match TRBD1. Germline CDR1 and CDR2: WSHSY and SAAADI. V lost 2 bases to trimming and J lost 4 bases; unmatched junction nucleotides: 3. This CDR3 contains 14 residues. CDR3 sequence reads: CASSEPDRVTEAFF. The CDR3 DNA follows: TGCGCCAGCAGTGAGCCGGACAGGGTCACTGAAGCTTTCTTT.

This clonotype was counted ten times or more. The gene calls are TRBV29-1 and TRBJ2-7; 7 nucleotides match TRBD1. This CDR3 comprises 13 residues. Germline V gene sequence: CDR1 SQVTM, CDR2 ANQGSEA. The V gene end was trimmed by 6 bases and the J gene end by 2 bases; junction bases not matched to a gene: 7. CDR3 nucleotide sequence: TGCAGCGTCGAAAAGGGGGCAACCTACGAGCAGTACTTC. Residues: CSVEKGATYEQYF.

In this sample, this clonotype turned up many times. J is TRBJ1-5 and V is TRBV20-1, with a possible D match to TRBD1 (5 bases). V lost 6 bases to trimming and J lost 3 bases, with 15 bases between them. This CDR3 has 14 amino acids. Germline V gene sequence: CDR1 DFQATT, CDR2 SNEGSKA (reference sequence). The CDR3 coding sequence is TGCAGTGCGGCAGGGTTTACTGTCAATCAGCCCCAGCATTTT. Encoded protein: CSAAGFTVNQPQHF.

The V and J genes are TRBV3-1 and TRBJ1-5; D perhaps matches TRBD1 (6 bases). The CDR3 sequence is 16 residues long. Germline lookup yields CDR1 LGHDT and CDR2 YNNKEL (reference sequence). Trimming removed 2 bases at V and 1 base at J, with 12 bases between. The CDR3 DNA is TGTGCCAGCAGCCAATCACAGGGTCGCAGCAATCAGCCCCAGCATTTT. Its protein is CASSQSQGRSNQPQHF.